This note documents a single TCR beta chain sequence. These data originate in a study of T cells expressing NK-cell markers. Study at large: Sorted CD3+CD56-NKG2C+, CD3+CD56+NKG2C- and CD3+CD56+NKG2C+ T cells were the source of the TCR beta repertoires.

TCRdb reprocessed the 5' RACE reads and stores each CDR3 protein as one record, lacking DNA. This sample contains 500,000 or so distinct CDR3 sequences. The CDR3 is 14 residues long. This receptor was taken from a man between 18 and 29 years old in good health. Sequenced material: blood T cells: a sorted CD56 or NKG2C T cell subset, CD4+ or CD8+ T cells, or bulk PBMC T cells (not recorded which). The rearrangement uses TRBV12-3 or TRBV12-4 and TRBJ2-1; lacking DNA, the TRBD2 call made by TCRdb goes unchecked. The CDR3 sequence: CATTAGESYNEQFF.